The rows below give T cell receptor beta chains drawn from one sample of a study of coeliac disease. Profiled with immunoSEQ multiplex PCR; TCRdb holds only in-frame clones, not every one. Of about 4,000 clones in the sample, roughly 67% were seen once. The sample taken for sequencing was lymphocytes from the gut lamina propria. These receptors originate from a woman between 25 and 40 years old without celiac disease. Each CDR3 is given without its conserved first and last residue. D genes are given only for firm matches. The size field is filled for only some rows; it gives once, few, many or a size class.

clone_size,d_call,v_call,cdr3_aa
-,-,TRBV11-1,ASSLAGGQTGELF
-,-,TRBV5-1,ASSLGTPRWSGEETQY
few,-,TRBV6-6,ASSTRAGREKLF
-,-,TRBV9,ASSVEGGNTIY
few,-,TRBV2,ASRYTDTQY
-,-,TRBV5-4,ASAPAGTYNEQF
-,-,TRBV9,ASSVGVSGNEQF
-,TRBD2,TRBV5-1,ASSPGGGSSYEQY
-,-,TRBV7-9,ASSLGGRRDTVAYEQY
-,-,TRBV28,ATLTGSYGYT
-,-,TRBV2,ASRVDRLNTGELF
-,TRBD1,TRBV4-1,ASSRGQGYNEQF
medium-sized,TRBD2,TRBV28,ASSSWGSGGADTQY
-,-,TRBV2,ASSFQQETQY
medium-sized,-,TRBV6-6,ASTTKGDSPLH
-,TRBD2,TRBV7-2,ASSQGRGAITGELF
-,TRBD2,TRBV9,ASSGSSTSGEQF
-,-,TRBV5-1,ASRENADTQY
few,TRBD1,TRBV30,AWSGDRGLNYGYT
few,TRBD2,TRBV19,ASRLAGADTQY
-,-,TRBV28,ASSVLVRTVNTEAF
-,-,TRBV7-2,ASSARQVNTGELF
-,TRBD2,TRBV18,ASSPGGADTQY
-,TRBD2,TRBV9,ASSPGLAGTDTQY
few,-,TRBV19,ASSIRGQNNQPQH
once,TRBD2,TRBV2,ASSVQRGGGETQY
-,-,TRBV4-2,ASSQDRDRPNQPQH
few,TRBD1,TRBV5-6,ASSLGQGTLRNSPLH
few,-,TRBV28,AGAGTPSYEQY
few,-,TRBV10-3,AGGVGGSYNEQF
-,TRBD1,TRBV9,ASSVLGQESEKLF
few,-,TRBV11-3,ASSLGDSSYNEQF
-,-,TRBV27,ASSLFLTSSYNEQF
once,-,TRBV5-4,ASSSGQGRNEKLF
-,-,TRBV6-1,AISDAGKVSYEQY
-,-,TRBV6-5,ASSYSGVSNTEAF
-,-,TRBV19,ASIPPGRNYGYT
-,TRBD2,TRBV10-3,AISESFPSGSTSTDTQY
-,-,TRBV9,ASSVGPDQETQY
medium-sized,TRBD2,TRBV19,ASSILLAGNTDTQY
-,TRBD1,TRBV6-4,ASSAGQGDCSGNTIY
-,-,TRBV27,ASRTTQGSYEQY
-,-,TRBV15,ATSPQGSRGTQY
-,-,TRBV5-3,ARSRLIDQRGCTGELF